This T cell receptor beta chain came from a study of identical twins. Study-wide results and limits: Where beta out-of-frame sequences were concerned, excess twin sharing was weaker. Fewer insertions marked abundant cord blood beta clonotypes; young adult naive trended weakly, memory not at all. Within twin pairs, the out-of-frame alpha sequences they shared showed excess low generation probability.

Unique molecular identifiers were present on cDNA, and template switching added a universal primer site. A single record per CDR3 protein comes from TCRdb applying MiXCR to the 5' RACE reads. The table lists some 1,700,000 distinct CDR3 sequences, under 35% of them singletons. Comments on this clonotype: Its specificity is unknown.

V trimming: 5 bases; J trimming: 11 bases; junction bases outside the gene matches: 12. The germline V gene encodes CDR1 SEHNR and CDR2 FQNEAQ (reference sequence). The CDR3 loop spans 14 amino acids. The receptor was isolated from a newborn girl in good health. J is TRBJ1-1 and V is TRBV7-9, with TRBD1 matching 9 bases. Sequenced: cord blood. The CDR3 is CASSKTGGQSRAFF. The CDR3, as DNA: TGTGCCAGCAGCAAAACAGGGGGCCAAAGTCGGGCTTTCTTT. The full variable domain, completed using reference TRBV7-9 and TRBJ1-1, is DTGVSQNPRHKITKRGQNVTFRCDPISEHNRLYWYRQTLGQGPEFLTYFQNEAQLEKSRLLSDRFSAERPKGSFSTLEIQRTEQGDSAMYLCASSKTGGQSRAFFGQGTRLTVV.